Many counts were recorded for the clone carrying this TCR beta chain. Its antigen is not known. The CDR3 loop spans 15 amino acids. Trimming took off 8 bases at V and 1 base at J, with 15 bases between the two ends. Germline V gene lookup returns CDR1 SNHLY and CDR2 FYNNEI. This record belongs to a study of human T cells and chemical hapten exposure. For the study at large: Epicutaneous patch tests delivered 0.01% DPC to the upper back, with evaluation at 6 days.

During construction of the library, unique molecular identifiers were attached to individual cDNA molecules for quantitative, reproducible TCR counting. TCRdb independently ran MiXCR on the RACE reads; one entry per CDR3 protein. The sample records about 55,000 distinct CDR3 sequences, 9.5% to 10% being singletons. General study points: Relative to controls, expanded TCRs formed significantly more large CDR3 similarity clusters.

Time point in this sample: patch test 2, 6 weeks after DPC sensitization. The treatment was: therapeutic diphenylcyclopropenone sensitization with weekly scalp DPC. Unfractionated whole blood was the source from which total RNA was extracted. Specimen: whole blood, collected in connection with sensitization to the hapten diphenylcyclopropenone (DPC). The chain combines TRBV2 with TRBJ1-5, with no clear D. The TCR was taken from a woman between 50 and 59 years old with alopecia areata. Some clones in this sample may be carry-over from other donors' samples. The CDR3 DNA is TGTGCCAGCGGCGCGAGGGCCTTGAGCAATCAGCCCCAGCATTTT. It is translated as CASGARALSNQPQHF.